These 30 T cell receptor beta chains originate from one sample sequenced in a study of Ad26.COV2.S vaccination and SARS-CoV-2 variants. Treatment given: 15 to 20 received Ad26.COV2.S at low or high dose, single or two shots; about 5 received placebo; per-sample allocation not given. All samples were drawn on day 63, counting from the first vaccine or placebo injection. Some clones are missing from TCRdb's copy, which holds only in-frame ones; the method was immunoSEQ multiplex PCR. Of some 300,000 clones in the sample, just over 85% were seen once. The starting material was peripheral blood, obtained in a trial of Ad26.COV2.S vaccine versus placebo. Every receptor here comes from a person aged 18 to 59 who received the Ad26.COV2.S COVID-19 vaccine or a placebo.

This clone has only a few counts. V usage is TRBV3-1 (or the pseudogene TRBV3-2) and J usage is TRBJ1-1; TRBD1 is a possible D gene (5 bases). The CDR3 has 12 residues. Germline V gives CDR1 LGHDT, CDR2 YNNKEL (reference sequence). The germline V and J ends were trimmed by 6 bases and 0 bases, with 5 bases remaining between them. The CDR3 sequence: CASRGVNTEAFF. CDR3 bases: TGTGCCAGCAGGGGGGTGAACACTGAAGCTTTCTTT.

The chain is built from TRBV18 and TRBJ1-4, with D unresolved. V dropped 1 base and J dropped 0 bases, with 9 bases sitting between them. The CDR3 sequence is 16 residues long. CDR1 is KGHSH and CDR2 is LQKENI in the germline V gene. CDR3 coding DNA: TGTGCCAGCTCACCACTAGCCGGCGCAACTAATGAAAAACTGTTTTTT. This sequence encodes CASSPLAGATNEKLFF.

This chain uses TRBV7-2 with TRBJ2-1; 7 positions match TRBD1. Trimming removed 5 bases from V and 1 base from J; junction bases left unmatched: 5. The CDR3 spans 15 residues. The V gene's germline CDR1 is SGHTA and CDR2 FQGNSA. The CDR3 is CASSRTGASYNEQFF. CDR3 nucleotides: TGTGCCAGCAGCAGGACAGGAGCTTCCTACAATGAGCAGTTCTTC.

This chain connects TRBV5-4 to TRBJ1-2; 8 nucleotides match TRBD1. V was pared by 1 base and J by 6 bases, with 2 bases of the junction left unmatched. The V gene's germline CDR1 is SGHNT and CDR2 YYREEE (reference sequence). CDR3 length: 13 residues. CDR3 protein: CASSLQGANGYTF. The CDR3 DNA sequence: TGTGCCAGCAGCTTGCAGGGGGCGAATGGCTACACCTTC.

The gene calls are TRBV19 and TRBJ1-6; 12 bases are a match to TRBD1. Germline CDR1 reads LNHDA; CDR2 reads SQIVND (reference sequence). There are 17 residues in the CDR3. Trimming at V came to 0 bases and at J to 9 bases, leaving 6 bases not matched to a gene. CDR3 DNA: TGTGCCAGTAGTATAGAGCGAGGGGACAGGGGGCTTTCACCCCTCCACTTT. Translated, it gives CASSIERGDRGLSPLHF. Complete variable domain (other parts from reference TRBV19 and TRBJ1-6): DGGITQSPKYLFRKEGQNVTLSCEQNLNHDAMYWYRQDPGQGLRLIYYSQIVNDFQKGDIAEGYSVSREKKESFPLTVTSAQKNPTAFYLCASSIERGDRGLSPLHFGNGTRLTVT.

The chain uses TRBV6-9 and TRBJ1-2; D gene ambiguous. The germline V gene encodes CDR1 MNHGY and CDR2 SVAAGI. V lost 2 bases and J 2 bases, leaving 12 bases between the germline ends. CDR3 length equals 15 residues. CDR3 protein: CASSYQVTLNYGYTF. The CDR3, as DNA: TGTGCCAGCAGTTATCAGGTCACTCTGAACTATGGCTACACCTTC.

This rearrangement joins TRBV19 to TRBJ1-1, with D unclear. Trimming took off 8 bases at V and 3 bases at J, with 10 bases between the two ends. Germline values: CDR1 LNHDA, CDR2 SQIVND (reference sequence). This CDR3 has 12 residues. The CDR3 sequence: CASGYRDTEAFF. CDR3 coding DNA: TGTGCCAGTGGGTATAGGGACACTGAAGCTTTCTTT.

The rearrangement links TRBV4-3 to TRBJ2-3; TRBD1 is a possible D gene (5 bases). The V gene lost 0 bases and the J gene lost 0 bases, with 7 bases spanning the gap. CDR3 length: 15 residues. The germline gives CDR1 LGHNA, CDR2 YSLEER. CDR3 region: CASSQEHRSTDTQYF. DNA of the CDR3: TGCGCCAGCAGCCAAGAGCACAGGAGCACAGATACGCAGTATTTT.

The chain is built from TRBV5-6 and TRBJ2-7; 7 nucleotides align to TRBD1. The CDR3 totals 12 residues. The trim removed 5 bases at V and 6 bases at J, leaving 5 bases unmatched. Germline CDR1 is SGHDT and CDR2 is YYEEEE. CDR3 sequence (DNA): TGTGCCAGCAGTACAGGGGTACGCGAGCAGTACTTC. Protein: CASSTGVREQYF. The full variable domain, in which reference TRBV5-6 and TRBJ2-7 provide the parts outside the CDR3, is DAGVTQSPTHLIKTRGQQVTLRCSPKSGHDTVSWYQQALGQGPQFIFQYYEEEERQRGNFPDRFSGHQFPNYSSELNVNALLLGDSALYLCASSTGVREQYFGPGTRLTVT.

The rearrangement uses TRBV7-8 and TRBJ2-5; possibly TRBD2 for D (5 bases). Trimming left V 0 bases short and J 4 bases short, with 27 bases between. The CDR3 has 20 residues. Per the germline V gene, CDR1 is SGHVS and CDR2 is FQNEAQ. This CDR3 reads CASSLAFGGLSGEVGETQYF. The CDR3 DNA follows: TGTGCCAGCAGCTTAGCGTTTGGAGGACTTAGTGGGGAAGTGGGAGAGACCCAGTACTTC.

This clone came up once. The chain couples TRBV5-4 to TRBJ1-2; perhaps TRBD1 as D (5 bases). V lost 4 bases and J 8 bases, leaving 27 bases between the germline ends. This CDR3 region has 17 residues. Germline CDR1 reads SGHNT; CDR2 reads YYREEE (reference sequence). DNA of the CDR3: TGTGCCAGCAGCCCCAACATCCGGGACGGAGGCAATGGGGGCTACACCTTC. It encodes CASSPNIRDGGNGGYTF.

The chain is built from TRBV29-1 and TRBJ1-1; TRBD1 might be the D (6 bases). Germline V lookup: CDR1 SQVTM, CDR2 ANQGSEA. CDR3 length: 11 residues. Trimming cost V 7 bases and J 10 bases, with 16 bases left between them. The CDR3 bases are TGCAGCGGGGCCTGGACAGAACGAGCTTTCTTT. Translating gives CSGAWTERAFF.

The chain combines TRBV11-3 with TRBJ1-6, with 9 positions matching TRBD1. This CDR3 has 17 amino acids. Per germline, CDR1 SGHNT and CDR2 YENEEA. The V segment lost 3 bases and the J segment 8 bases; nucleotides outside the gene matches: 11. This CDR3 reads CASSFTTGGVTDSPLHF. For the CDR3, the DNA is TGTGCCAGCAGCTTCACCACAGGGGGCGTAACGGATTCACCCCTCCACTTT.

This clone came up a few times. V and J are TRBV5-4 and TRBJ2-1, with 7 bases lining up with TRBD1. The CDR3 sequence is 15 residues long. Germline V gene data show CDR1 as SGHNT and CDR2 as YYREEE (reference sequence). The V gene end was trimmed by 1 base and the J gene end by 2 bases; junction bases not matched to a gene: 3. This CDR3 reads CASSLQQGTYNEQFF. CDR3 DNA: TGTGCCAGCAGCTTGCAACAGGGGACCTACAATGAGCAGTTCTTC.

V usage is TRBV3-1 (or the pseudogene TRBV3-2) and J usage is TRBJ2-1, with 12 bases matching TRBD2. Germline V gene data show CDR1 as LGHDT and CDR2 as YNNKEL (reference sequence). V lost 2 bases, J lost 8 bases, and 4 bases stayed unmatched. The CDR3 runs to 15 residues. The CDR3 loop is CASSQLAGGPYEQFF. CDR3 DNA sequence: TGTGCCAGCAGCCAACTAGCGGGGGGGCCCTATGAGCAGTTCTTC.

This chain uses TRBV5-4 with TRBJ2-1; D unresolved. Per germline, CDR1 SGHNT and CDR2 YYREEE (reference sequence). This CDR3 is 12 amino acids long. The germline V and J ends were trimmed by 0 bases and 9 bases, with 7 bases remaining between them. CDR3 region: CASSLERSEQFF. CDR3 coding DNA: TGTGCCAGCAGCTTGGAGCGTAGTGAGCAGTTCTTC.

V and J are TRBV30 and TRBJ1-2; D gene uncertain. Germline lookup yields CDR1 GTSNPN and CDR2 SVGIG (reference sequence). V was pared by 2 bases and J by 7 bases, with 11 bases between. The CDR3 is 12 residues long. The CDR3 nucleotides are TGTGCCTGGAGTATCCAAGCTGGTGGCTACACCTTC. Protein: CAWSIQAGGYTF.

V gene TRBV4-3 combines with J gene TRBJ1-2, with no clear D. The CDR3 totals 14 residues. Germline V gene lookup returns CDR1 LGHNA and CDR2 YSLEER. Trimming removed 4 bases at V and 6 bases at J, with 15 bases between. The CDR3 coding sequence is TGCGCCAGCAGCCCGAGGGTTTCCGACGATGGCTACACCTTC. Its protein product is CASSPRVSDDGYTF.

The chain combines TRBV7-2 with TRBJ2-5; 12 bases match TRBD2. CDR1 and CDR2 from the germline V gene are SGHTA and FQGNSA. J was trimmed by 5 bases and V by 8 bases; bases with no gene match: 6. This CDR3 is 14 amino acids long. The DNA for the CDR3 is TGTGCCAGCTCTAGCGGGGGGGCCGGGGAGACCCAGTACTTC. This codes for CASSSGGAGETQYF. Drawing the rest from reference TRBV7-2 and TRBJ2-5, the complete variable domain is GAGVSQSPSNKVTEKGKDVELRCDPISGHTALYWYRQSLGQGLEFLIYFQGNSAPDKSGLPSDRFSAERTGGSVSTLTIQRTQQEDSAVYLCASSSGGAGETQYFGPGTRLLVL.

This chain uses TRBV15 with TRBJ2-6; D might be TRBD1 or TRBD2, each matching 6 bases. This CDR3 comprises 16 residues. CDR1 LNHNV and CDR2 YYDKDF come from the germline V gene (reference sequence). Trimming cost V 3 bases and J 3 bases, with 12 bases left between them. The CDR3 nucleotides read TGTGCCACCAGCAGGGGCAGGGGACTTGGGGCCAACGTCCTGACTTTC. It encodes CATSRGRGLGANVLTF.

This clone was seen a few times. V usage is TRBV19 and J usage is TRBJ1-2; D perhaps matches TRBD1 (6 bases). CDR1 is LNHDA, CDR2 SQIVND, per germline (reference sequence). Trimming left V 2 bases short and J 7 bases short, with 14 bases between. This CDR3 contains 14 residues. The CDR3 region is CASSIRDRRGGYTF. CDR3 bases: TGTGCCAGTAGTATACGAGACAGGCGGGGTGGCTACACCTTC.

CDR3 DNA sequence: TGTGCCAGCGGCAAGTTTACTCCCCCAGCTGAAGCTTTCTTT. As protein: CASGKFTPPAEAFF. The J gene is TRBJ1-1, the V gene TRBV19, with no clear D. Germline values: CDR1 LNHDA, CDR2 SQIVND (reference sequence). Trimming removed 9 bases at V and 6 bases at J, with 20 bases between. The CDR3 runs to 14 residues.

This clone was detected a few times. The chain uses TRBV5-6 and TRBJ2-5; either TRBD1 or TRBD2 may fit D (6 bases each). Germline V gene sequence: CDR1 SGHDT, CDR2 YYEEEE. CDR3 length: 13 amino acids. Between the trimmed V and J ends, which lost 4 bases and 9 bases, there was a span of 16 bases. CDR3 in amino acids: CASSTDARGAQYF. As DNA, the CDR3 is TGTGCCAGCAGCACTGACGCGAGGGGGGCCCAGTACTTC.

The chain uses TRBV3-1 (or the pseudogene TRBV3-2) and TRBJ2-3, with TRBD1 as a possible D gene (6 bases). Germline values: CDR1 LGHDT, CDR2 YNNKEL (reference sequence). Trimming removed 4 bases at V and 4 bases at J, with 12 bases between. There are 14 residues in the CDR3. The CDR3 region has the DNA TGTGCCAGCAGCCCCCCCCGGACAGCAGATACGCAGTATTTT. This sequence encodes CASSPPRTADTQYF.

This sequence joins TRBV7-2 and TRBJ2-1, with TRBD2 identical over 11 bases. The CDR3 has 16 amino acids. Trimming removed 5 bases from V and 8 bases from J; junction bases left unmatched: 11. Germline CDR1 is SGHTA and CDR2 is FQGNSA. DNA for the CDR3: TGTGCCAGCAGCCTTCATAGCGGGGGGGCTATTTATGAGCAGTTCTTC. Encoded protein: CASSLHSGGAIYEQFF. The entire variable domain, with the rest obtained from reference TRBV7-2 and TRBJ2-1, is as follows: GAGVSQSPSNKVTEKGKDVELRCDPISGHTALYWYRQSLGQGLEFLIYFQGNSAPDKSGLPSDRFSAERTGGSVSTLTIQRTQQEDSAVYLCASSLHSGGAIYEQFFGPGTRLTVL.

J is TRBJ2-3 and V is TRBV3-1 (or the pseudogene TRBV3-2); 10 bases line up with TRBD1. This CDR3 has 16 amino acids. The V and J ends lost 2 bases and 1 base, in that order; junction bases with no gene match: 3. Germline values: CDR1 LGHDT, CDR2 YNNKEL (reference sequence). DNA for the CDR3: TGTGCCAGCAGCCAAAGGACAGGGGGGCGCACAGATACGCAGTATTTT. It specifies CASSQRTGGRTDTQYF.

The J gene is TRBJ2-5, the V gene TRBV28, with D hard to call. The V gene's germline CDR1 is MDHEN and CDR2 SYDVKM. Trimming pared 6 bases from V and 2 bases from J, leaving 13 bases between. The CDR3 consists of 14 residues. The CDR3 nucleotides are TGTGCCAGCAGCCCCAGGAGCTGGCAAGAGACCCAGTACTTC. Its protein is CASSPRSWQETQYF.

J is TRBJ1-1 and V is TRBV2; D not resolved. Germline-derived CDR1 and CDR2 are SNHLY and FYNNEI. Trimming pared 7 bases from V and 1 base from J, leaving 13 bases between. The CDR3 totals 14 residues. The CDR3 DNA sequence: TGTGCCAGCATTGTGAGGCAGGCGAACACTGAAGCTTTCTTT. This sequence encodes CASIVRQANTEAFF. Using reference TRBV2 and TRBJ1-1 for the parts outside the CDR3, the full variable domain is EPEVTQTPSHQVTQMGQEVILRCVPISNHLYFYWYRQILGQKVEFLVSFYNNEISEKSEIFDDQFSVERPDGSNFTLKIRSTKLEDSAMYFCASIVRQANTEAFFGQGTRLTVV.

V gene TRBV5-6 combines with J gene TRBJ2-7, with a possible D match to TRBD1 (6 bases). Trimming removed 3 bases from V and 0 bases from J, with 10 bases in between. Germline values: CDR1 SGHDT, CDR2 YYEEEE. The CDR3 consists of 14 residues. The CDR3 DNA sequence: TGTGCCAGCAGCTCACAGGGAACCTCCTACGAGCAGTACTTC. Protein product: CASSSQGTSYEQYF. Variable domain in full (rest from reference TRBV5-6 and TRBJ2-7): DAGVTQSPTHLIKTRGQQVTLRCSPKSGHDTVSWYQQALGQGPQFIFQYYEEEERQRGNFPDRFSGHQFPNYSSELNVNALLLGDSALYLCASSSQGTSYEQYFGPGTRLTVT.

The chain is built from TRBV3-1 (or the pseudogene TRBV3-2) and TRBJ1-1; perhaps TRBD1 as D (5 bases). Germline V lookup: CDR1 LGHDT, CDR2 YNNKEL (reference sequence). The V and J ends lost 0 bases and 6 bases respectively, with 29 bases between them. CDR3 length equals 20 residues. CDR3: CASSQDYPSGTVRIRSEAFF. CDR3 bases: TGTGCCAGCAGCCAAGATTACCCTTCAGGGACGGTTCGGATACGCTCTGAAGCTTTCTTT.